This entry lists 18 T cell receptor beta chains sequenced from one sample in a study of blood T cell repertoires in COVID-19. Sequenced by immunoSEQ multiplex PCR; TCRdb stores in-frame clones only, minus some. Seen here are 75,000 to 90,000 clones, about 82% observed once, and the top ten hold roughly 8%. Sequencing used peripheral blood. These receptors all stem from a man aged 50 to 59 with active COVID-19.

The chain employs TRBV19 and TRBJ2-6; 7 positions agree with TRBD2. Germline CDR1 LNHDA, CDR2 SQIVND (reference sequence). V was pared by 7 bases and J by 2 bases, with 11 bases of the junction left unmatched. This CDR3 has 17 residues. CDR3: CASNPSWGGAGANVLTF. Here the CDR3 DNA reads TGTGCCAGTAACCCGTCGTGGGGGGGAGCTGGGGCCAACGTCCTGACTTTC. The full variable domain, in which reference TRBV19 and TRBJ2-6 provide the parts outside the CDR3, is DGGITQSPKYLFRKEGQNVTLSCEQNLNHDAMYWYRQDPGQGLRLIYYSQIVNDFQKGDIAEGYSVSREKKESFPLTVTSAQKNPTAFYLCASNPSWGGAGANVLTFGAGSRLTVL.

The chain employs TRBV30 and TRBJ2-7, with 10 bases identical to TRBD2. Germline lookup yields CDR1 GTSNPN and CDR2 SVGIG (reference sequence). V lost 5 bases, J lost 2 bases, and 6 bases stayed unmatched. The CDR3 runs 14 residues. The CDR3, as DNA: TGTGCCTGGGTGGCTAGCGGGAGCACCTACGAGCAGTACTTC. Translated: CAWVASGSTYEQYF.

This rearrangement joins TRBV5-1 to TRBJ1-4, with TRBD1 as a possible D gene (5 bases). The CDR3 spans 15 residues. Trimming took 4 bases from V and 5 from J, leaving 15 bases between them. CDR1 and CDR2 (germline): SGHRS, YFSETQ. CDR3 sequence (DNA): TGCGCCAGCAGCCTAGGCATGGCAGGGAATGAAAAACTGTTTTTT. Translating gives CASSLGMAGNEKLFF.

The gene calls are TRBV3-1 (or the pseudogene TRBV3-2) and TRBJ2-1; 7 bases match TRBD2. Germline trimming cut 1 base from V and 4 bases from J; bases unmatched to any gene: 4. Germline V CDR1 and CDR2: LGHDT, YNNKEL (reference sequence). This CDR3 has 15 amino acids. This CDR3 is CASSQGTGGYNEQFF. The CDR3 coding sequence is TGTGCCAGCAGCCAAGGAACGGGGGGTTACAATGAGCAGTTCTTC.

This rearrangement joins TRBV7-9 to TRBJ2-5; 10 bases line up with TRBD1. The germline CDR1 and CDR2 sequences are SEHNR and FQNEAQ (reference sequence). Losses at the gene ends were 2 bases for V and 0 bases for J; bases not matched to a gene: 12. The CDR3 consists of 19 residues. In DNA, the CDR3 is TGTGCCAGCAGCTTATCCATAGGAGGGACAGGGGTCGACCAAGAGACCCAGTACTTC. The encoded protein is CASSLSIGGTGVDQETQYF.

DNA for the CDR3: TGTGCCAGCAGTTGGACTAGCGGCACAGATACGCAGTATTTT. This translates into CASSWTSGTDTQYF. The chain carries TRBV28 and TRBJ2-3, with 9 bases lining up with TRBD2. CDR1 and CDR2 (germline): MDHEN, SYDVKM. The CDR3 is 14 residues long. J gave up 1 base and V 4 bases, and 0 bases lay outside the gene matches.

The chain joins TRBV4-3 to TRBJ2-5; TRBD2 is a possible D gene (5 bases). The CDR3 runs 15 residues. The germline CDR1 and CDR2 sequences are LGHNA and YSLEER. The V gene lost 0 bases and the J gene lost 1 base, with 9 bases spanning the gap. The CDR3 DNA reads TGCGCCAGCAGCCAAGATGTGAGGGCCCAAGAGACCCAGTACTTC. Translation: CASSQDVRAQETQYF.

The rearrangement joins TRBV23-1 to TRBJ1-1, with D unclear. TRBV23-1 is sorted into the ORF group, with uncertain function. The CDR3 has 15 residues. Trimming shortened V by 4 bases and J by 3 bases, and 15 bases separated the two germline ends. The CDR3 sequence is CASSPLGGLDTEAFF. As DNA, the CDR3 is TGCGCCAGCAGTCCCCTTGGAGGGCTGGACACTGAAGCTTTCTTT.

The chain combines TRBV5-8 with TRBJ1-4; a possible D gene is TRBD1 (5 bases). V lost 1 base and J 7 bases, leaving 17 bases between the germline ends. Germline values: CDR1 SGHTS, CDR2 YDEGEE. This CDR3 has 16 amino acids. The chain's CDR3 is CASSLLPDPTGEKLFF. The CDR3 nucleotides are TGTGCCAGCAGCTTGTTACCCGACCCCACAGGTGAAAAACTGTTTTTT.

This chain connects TRBV12-3 or TRBV12-4 to TRBJ1-2; a weak D match, TRBD1 (6 bases). The CDR3 covers 13 residues. CDR3 DNA: TGTGCGGTACAAAGAGGGGGAACCTATGGCTACACCTTC. Encoded protein: CAVQRGGTYGYTF.

The J gene is TRBJ1-1, the V gene TRBV6-5; the match to TRBD1 covers 9 bases. Germline CDR1 is MNHEY and CDR2 is SVGAGI. Unmatched junction bases numbered 8, after V lost 7 bases and J lost 8 bases. The CDR3 loop spans 13 amino acids. CDR3 loop: CASTAGTGREAFF. CDR3 sequence (DNA): TGTGCCAGCACCGCAGGGACAGGGCGCGAAGCTTTCTTT.

This clone was observed a few times. The V call is TRBV29-1, the J call TRBJ1-1; the D is unclear. With 7 bases removed from V and 3 bases from J, the gap between germline ends came to 15 bases. Germline-derived CDR1 and CDR2 are SQVTM and ANQGSEA. The CDR3 contains 13 residues. CDR3 residues: CSAPGTGHTEAFF. CDR3 coding DNA: TGCAGCGCCCCGGGAACCGGTCACACTGAAGCTTTCTTT.

The CDR3 nucleotides read TGTGCCAGCAGCTTGGAGGGGCCTCGGGATACGCAGTATTTT. Translating it yields CASSLEGPRDTQYF. This chain connects TRBV5-4 to TRBJ2-3, with D maybe TRBD1 (5 bases). V lost 0 bases to trimming and J lost 6 bases, with 11 bases between them. Germline assignment: CDR1 SGHNT and CDR2 YYREEE (reference sequence). The CDR3 runs to 14 residues.

The V gene is TRBV30, the J gene TRBJ1-4; D unclear. CDR1 GTSNPN and CDR2 SVGIG come from the germline V gene (reference sequence). The CDR3 sequence is 14 residues long. V shed 3 bases and J shed 0 bases, with 8 bases lying between them. The chain's CDR3 is CAWSVSATNEKLFF. CDR3 nucleotides: TGTGCCTGGAGCGTCAGTGCAACTAATGAAAAACTGTTTTTT.

This chain connects TRBV5-4 to TRBJ2-1; perhaps TRBD1 as D (6 bases). The CDR3 runs to 12 residues. Trimming removed 4 bases from V and 9 bases from J, with 11 bases in between. The germline V gene has CDR1 SGHNT and CDR2 YYREEE (reference sequence). The CDR3 loop is CASSQQGSEQFF. CDR3 coding DNA: TGTGCCAGCAGCCAACAGGGTAGTGAGCAGTTCTTC. Supplemented by reference TRBV5-4 and TRBJ2-1, the full variable domain reads ETGVTQSPTHLIKTRGQQVTLRCSSQSGHNTVSWYQQALGQGPQFIFQYYREEENGRGNFPPRFSGLQFPNYSSELNVNALELDDSALYLCASSQQGSEQFFGPGTRLTVL.

The rearrangement uses TRBV27 and TRBJ2-7; TRBD1 matches 9 bases. Germline assignment: CDR1 MNHEY and CDR2 SMNVEV (reference sequence). With V trimmed by 2 bases and J by 5 bases, 4 bases remained unmatched. The length of the CDR3 is 14 residues. DNA of the CDR3: TGTGCCAGCAGTTTAGGGACAGGGTTCAACGAGCAGTACTTC. It specifies CASSLGTGFNEQYF.

The chain joins TRBV30 to TRBJ2-7, with 7 bases lining up with TRBD1. There are 13 residues in the CDR3. Germline CDR1 is GTSNPN and CDR2 is SVGIG (reference sequence). Trimming took 4 bases from V and 6 from J; bases not matched to a gene: 9. CDR3 bases: TGTGCCTGGACCCGACCGACAGGGCTCGAGCAGTACTTC. Its protein product is CAWTRPTGLEQYF.

The chain links TRBV4-1 to TRBJ2-3; the match to TRBD2 covers 7 bases. Germline V gene lookup returns CDR1 MGHRA and CDR2 YSYEKL. The V and J ends lost 2 bases and 1 base, in that order; junction bases with no gene match: 9. The CDR3 totals 17 residues. CDR3 bases: TGCGCCAGCAGCCAACCCCTGCGGGGGAGGGGCACAGATACGCAGTATTTT. Its translation is CASSQPLRGRGTDTQYF.